This T cell receptor (beta chain) was recorded in a study of cytomegalovirus exposure and HLA in healthy donors. Across the study: The same platform as the 650 to 700 first-cohort repertoires was used for the 130 or so validation repertoires, a later analysis reported. General study points: There were some public TCRs occurring in many donors, but most TCR sequences were rare.

Clones were sequenced by immunoSEQ multiplex PCR, and TCRdb holds only the in-frame ones, with some missing. The sample consists of some 290,000 clones, around 90% of them appearing once. The V gene end was trimmed by 5 bases and the J gene end by 1 base; junction bases not matched to a gene: 4. The CDR3 covers 16 residues. Germline V gene lookup returns CDR1 LGHNA and CDR2 YNFKEQ. A word on this clone: Its antigen remains unidentified.

The validation cohort, a group of 120 subjects, included the donors and was separate from the roughly 670-subject first cohort. The TCR originated in a man aged 30-40 years in good health and CMV-seronegative. The source material was PBMCs. This chain links TRBV4-2 with TRBJ1-5, with TRBD1 matching 11 bases. CDR3 in DNA: TGTGCCAGCAGCGAGGGACAGGGGGTAAGCAATCAGCCCCAGCATTTT. Translation: CASSEGQGVSNQPQHF.